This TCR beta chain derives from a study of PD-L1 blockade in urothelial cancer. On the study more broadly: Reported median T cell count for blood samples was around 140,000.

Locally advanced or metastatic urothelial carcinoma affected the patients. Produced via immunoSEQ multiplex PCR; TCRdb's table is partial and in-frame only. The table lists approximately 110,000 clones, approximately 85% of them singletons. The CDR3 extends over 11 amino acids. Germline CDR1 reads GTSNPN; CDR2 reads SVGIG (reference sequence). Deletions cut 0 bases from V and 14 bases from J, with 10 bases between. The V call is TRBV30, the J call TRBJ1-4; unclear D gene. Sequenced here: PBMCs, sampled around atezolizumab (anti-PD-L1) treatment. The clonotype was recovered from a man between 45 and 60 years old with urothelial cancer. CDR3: CAWSVATVLFF. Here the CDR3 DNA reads TGTGCCTGGAGTGTGGCTACAGTGCTGTTTTTT.